This paragraph reports one T cell receptor beta chain. Antigen unknown. These data originate in a study of shared clonotypes between healthy human individuals. The study's findings and limits: The represented genetic and exposure-history diversity was limited by the small number of donors. Unshared clonotypes carried lower generation probabilities than those common to all four donors. Naive subsets tended to show greater estimated richness than memory subsets.

The naive CD8 subset, CD45RO-negative cells positively selected for CCR7, excluded terminally differentiated effector memory CD45RA+ cells. Sorted-subset replicate PCR reactions were performed with approximately 200 ng DNA, corresponding to 30,000 to 35,000 T cell genomes. Clones were read by immunoSEQ multiplex PCR, and TCRdb kept only the in-frame ones, dropping some. The profile shows hundreds of thousands of clones, just under 97% of them singletons. The sample taken for sequencing was naive CD8+ T cells sorted from blood. This TCR was sampled from a woman aged 30 to 39 in good health.

CDR3 loop: CSVDPPGSNEQFF. CDR3 bases: TGCAGCGTTGACCCCCCCGGGTCGAATGAGCAGTTCTTC. The chain uses TRBV29-1 and TRBJ2-1; D is unclear. CDR1 SQVTM and CDR2 ANQGSEA come from the germline V gene. This CDR3 is 13 amino acids long. V dropped 3 bases and J dropped 7 bases, with 13 bases sitting between them.